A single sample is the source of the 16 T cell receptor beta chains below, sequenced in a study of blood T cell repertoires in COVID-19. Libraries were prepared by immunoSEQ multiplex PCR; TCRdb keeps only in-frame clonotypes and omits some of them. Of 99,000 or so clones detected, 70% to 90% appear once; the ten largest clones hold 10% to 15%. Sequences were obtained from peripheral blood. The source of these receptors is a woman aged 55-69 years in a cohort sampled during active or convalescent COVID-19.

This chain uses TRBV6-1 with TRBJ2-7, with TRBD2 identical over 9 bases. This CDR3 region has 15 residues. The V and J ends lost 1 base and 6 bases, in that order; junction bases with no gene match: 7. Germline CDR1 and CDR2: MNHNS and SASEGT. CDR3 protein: CASSEGTSENREQYF. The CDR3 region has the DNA TGTGCCAGCAGTGAAGGGACTAGCGAGAATCGCGAGCAGTACTTC.

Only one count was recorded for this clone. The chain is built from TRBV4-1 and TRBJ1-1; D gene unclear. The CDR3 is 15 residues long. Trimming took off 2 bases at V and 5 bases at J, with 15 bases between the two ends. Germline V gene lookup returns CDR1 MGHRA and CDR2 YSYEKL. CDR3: CASSQHPREGTEAFF. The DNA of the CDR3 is TGCGCCAGCAGCCAACATCCTCGGGAAGGGACTGAAGCTTTCTTT.

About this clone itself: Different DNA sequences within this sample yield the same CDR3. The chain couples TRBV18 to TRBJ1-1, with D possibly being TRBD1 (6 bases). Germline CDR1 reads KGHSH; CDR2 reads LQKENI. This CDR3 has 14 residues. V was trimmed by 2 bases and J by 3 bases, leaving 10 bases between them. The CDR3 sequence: CASSPARGDTEAFF. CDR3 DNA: TGTGCCAGCTCACCAGCCAGGGGTGACACTGAAGCTTTCTTT.

CDR3 sequence (DNA): TGTGCCAGCAGCCAAGAAGGAGGTTCTAGGGGCTACACCTTC. The encoded protein is CASSQEGGSRGYTF. The chain recombines TRBV3-1 (or the pseudogene TRBV3-2) with TRBJ1-2, with D uncertain. CDR1 is LGHDT and CDR2 is YNNKEL in the germline V gene (reference sequence). Trimming stripped 0 bases from V and 8 bases from J, with 13 bases between. The length of the CDR3 is 14 residues.

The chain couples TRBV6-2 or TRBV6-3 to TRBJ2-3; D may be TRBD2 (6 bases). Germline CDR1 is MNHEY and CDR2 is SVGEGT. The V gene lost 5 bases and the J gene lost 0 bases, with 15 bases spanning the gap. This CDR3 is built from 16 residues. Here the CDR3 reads CASSRGAGLSTDTQYF. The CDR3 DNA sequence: TGTGCCAGCAGTCGGGGAGCGGGTCTGAGCACAGATACGCAGTATTTT.

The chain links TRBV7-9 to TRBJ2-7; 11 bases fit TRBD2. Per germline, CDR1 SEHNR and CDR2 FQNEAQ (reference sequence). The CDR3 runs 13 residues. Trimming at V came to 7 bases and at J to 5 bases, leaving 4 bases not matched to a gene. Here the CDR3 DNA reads TGTGCCAGCACCGTAGCGGGGGGGCACGAGCAGTACTTC. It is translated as CASTVAGGHEQYF.

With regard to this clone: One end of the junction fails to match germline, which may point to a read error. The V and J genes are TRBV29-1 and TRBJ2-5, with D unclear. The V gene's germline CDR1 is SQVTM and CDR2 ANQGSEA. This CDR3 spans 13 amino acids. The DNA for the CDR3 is TGCAGCGTTGGAGGCTCCGGTCAAGAGTCCCAGTACTTC. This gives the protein CSVGGSGQESQYF.

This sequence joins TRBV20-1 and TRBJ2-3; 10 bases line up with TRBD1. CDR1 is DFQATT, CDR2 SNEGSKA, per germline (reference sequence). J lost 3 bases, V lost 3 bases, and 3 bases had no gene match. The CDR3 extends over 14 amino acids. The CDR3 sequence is CSASGTGETDTQYF. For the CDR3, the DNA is TGCAGTGCTAGTGGGACAGGGGAAACAGATACGCAGTATTTT.

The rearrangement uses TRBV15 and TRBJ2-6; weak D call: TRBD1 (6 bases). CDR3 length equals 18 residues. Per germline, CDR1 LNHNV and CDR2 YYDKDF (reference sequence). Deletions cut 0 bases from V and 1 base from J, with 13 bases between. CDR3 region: CATSRDSGAQSGANVLTF. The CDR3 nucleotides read TGTGCCACCAGCAGAGATTCAGGGGCCCAATCTGGGGCCAACGTCCTGACTTTC. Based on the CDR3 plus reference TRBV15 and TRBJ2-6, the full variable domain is DAMVIQNPRYQVTQFGKPVTLSCSQTLNHNVMYWYQQKSSQAPKLLFHYYDKDFNNEADTPDNFQSRRPNTSFCFLDIRSPGLGDTAMYLCATSRDSGAQSGANVLTFGAGSRLTVL.

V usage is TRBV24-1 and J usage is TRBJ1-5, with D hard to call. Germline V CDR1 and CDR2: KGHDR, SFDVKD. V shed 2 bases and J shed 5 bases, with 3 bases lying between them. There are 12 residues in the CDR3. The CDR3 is CATSDSDQPQHF. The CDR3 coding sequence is TGTGCCACCAGTGATTCAGATCAGCCCCAGCATTTT.

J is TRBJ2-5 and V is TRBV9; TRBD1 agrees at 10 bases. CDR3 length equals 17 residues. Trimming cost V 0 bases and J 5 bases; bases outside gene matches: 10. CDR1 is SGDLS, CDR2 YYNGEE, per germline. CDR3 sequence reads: CASSVAMGQGFSETQYF. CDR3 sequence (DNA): TGTGCCAGCAGCGTAGCGATGGGACAGGGGTTCAGTGAGACCCAGTACTTC. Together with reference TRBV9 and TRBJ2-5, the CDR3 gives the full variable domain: DSGVTQTPKHLITATGQRVTLRCSPRSGDLSVYWYQQSLDQGLQFLIQYYNGEERAKGNILERFSAQQFPDLHSELNLSSLELGDSALYFCASSVAMGQGFSETQYFGPGTRLLVL.

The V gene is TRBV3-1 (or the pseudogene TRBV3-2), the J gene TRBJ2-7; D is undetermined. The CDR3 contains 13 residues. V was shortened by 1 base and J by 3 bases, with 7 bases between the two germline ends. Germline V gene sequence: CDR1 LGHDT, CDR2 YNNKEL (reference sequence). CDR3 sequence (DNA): TGTGCCAGCAGCCAAGGTCTAGACTACGAGCAGTACTTC. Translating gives CASSQGLDYEQYF.

The CDR3 DNA reads as TGTGCCAGCAGGGGGGGGACAGGGACCCCATTGTCTGCATATTTT. Translating gives CASRGGTGTPLSAYF. This rearrangement joins TRBV2 to TRBJ1-3; 9 nucleotides line up with TRBD1. This CDR3 contains 15 residues. The junction had 18 bases not matched to a gene; V was cut back by 6 bases and J by 15 bases. The germline CDR1 and CDR2 sequences are SNHLY and FYNNEI.

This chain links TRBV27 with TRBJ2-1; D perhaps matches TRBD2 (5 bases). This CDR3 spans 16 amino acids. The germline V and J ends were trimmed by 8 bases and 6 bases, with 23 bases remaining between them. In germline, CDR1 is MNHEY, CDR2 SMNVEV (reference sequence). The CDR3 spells CASVSPQVGAGNEQFF. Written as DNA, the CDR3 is TGTGCCAGCGTAAGCCCCCAAGTGGGAGCTGGCAATGAGCAGTTCTTC.

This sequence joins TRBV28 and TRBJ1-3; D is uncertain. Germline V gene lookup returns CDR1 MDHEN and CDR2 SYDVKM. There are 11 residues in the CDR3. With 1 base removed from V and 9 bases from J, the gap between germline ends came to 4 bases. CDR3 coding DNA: TGTGCCAGCAGTTTATCAGGCACCATATATTTT. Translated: CASSLSGTIYF. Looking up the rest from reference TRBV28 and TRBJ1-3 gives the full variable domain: DVKVTQSSRYLVKRTGEKVFLECVQDMDHENMFWYRQDPGLGLRLIYFSYDVKMKEKGDIPEGYSVSREKKERFSLILESASTNQTSMYLCASSLSGTIYFGEGSWLTVV.

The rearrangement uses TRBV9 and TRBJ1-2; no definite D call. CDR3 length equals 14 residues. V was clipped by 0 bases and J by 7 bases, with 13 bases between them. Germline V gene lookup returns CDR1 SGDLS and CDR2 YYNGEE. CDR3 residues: CASSVETASGGYTF. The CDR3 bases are TGTGCCAGCAGCGTAGAAACGGCCTCGGGTGGCTACACCTTC.